This TCR beta chain stems from a study of OX40 agonist ivuxolimab in advanced cancers. General notes on the study: Ivuxolimab, which targeted the costimulatory receptor OX40 (CD134), was an agonistic, fully human IgG2 monoclonal antibody. Intravenous ivuxolimab was administered to patients every 2 weeks at six dose levels: 0.01, 0.1, 0.3, 1.5, 3 and 10 mg/kg. The paper covers the monotherapy dose-escalation part of the phase I ivuxolimab trial, which included N of about 50 patients. Partial responses occurred in three dose-escalation patients: two with cutaneous melanoma and one with hepatocellular carcinoma. Among the approximately 50 dose-escalation patients, approximately 20 had hepatocellular carcinoma, some 15 melanoma, 9 renal cell carcinoma and 9 head and neck cancer. Peripheral TCRbeta sequencing was intended to test whether TCR sequence diversity was altered and clonal T-cell expansion was caused by ivuxolimab. Patients were allowed to have had prior anti-PD-1, anti-PD-L1 or anti-CTLA-4 therapy, and 40% to 45% of the dose-escalation patients had previously received checkpoint inhibitors. In the dose-escalation cohort, roughly 80% of patients were male, and the mean age was approximately 55 years, with a range of roughly 23 to 85. The research as a whole found: At doses of 0.1 to 3.0 mg/kg, clonal expansion of both CD4+ and CD8+ T cells in blood was seen between baseline and week 6. Antigen specificity was not determined for the clonally expanded peripheral T cells. Low levels of normalized T-cell clonal expansion were also shown by some nonresponding patients. After ivuxolimab, more expanded clones were found on average in CD8+ T cells than in CD4+ T cells. In the 0.1-3.0 mg/kg groups, partial responders were among the patients with the lowest normalized peripheral clonal expansion, particularly in CD8+ T cells.

This clone was observed a few times. This receptor's antigen is unknown. No much larger clonotype is one base removed from it; base qualities were not supplied. The trial excluded patients who had a history of autoimmune disease or were on systemic immunosuppression. Peripheral blood for TCR sequencing was drawn from every dose cohort at baseline, at cycle 4 day 1 and at cycle 7 day 1. Samples were obtained from an open-label, multicenter, first-in-human phase I dose-escalation trial of ivuxolimab. Adults with locally advanced or metastatic head and neck squamous cell, hepatocellular, melanoma or renal cell carcinoma were enrolled in the trial. Before TCR sequencing, CD4+ T cells and CD8+ T cells from peripheral blood were sorted into separate populations. Via the germline V gene, CDR1 is SGHTA and CDR2 FQGNSA. The cysteine opens and the phenylalanine closes a CDR3 of 12 amino acids. Solely the CDR3 DNA is kept, with 36 bases framed from the first base. Relative to germline, V is 1 base shorter and J is 7 bases shorter, with 5 bases between their ends.

Genomic DNA was isolated from the sorted cells so that the TCRbeta CDR3 region could be sequenced. TCRbeta CDR3 regions were sequenced using the immunoSEQ Assay. TCRdb carries this immuneACCESS record with in-frame sequences only. Its versions omit some clonotypes, under half of them owing to an unresolved V gene in the studies checked, with the rest unexplained. This sample comprises more than 50,000 clones, approximately 83% of them detected only once. About 1.5% of the sample rests with the top ten. Here the sequenced sample was CD4+ or CD8+ T cells sorted from blood, taken in a trial of the OX40 agonist ivuxolimab. This receptor was identified in an adult with an advanced solid tumor such as melanoma, head and neck, liver or kidney cancer. The chain couples TRBV7-2 to TRBJ1-5; perhaps TRBD1 is the D gene, with 5 bases matching. The CDR3 protein is CASSLDRQPQHF. The bases are TGTGCCAGCAGCTTAGACAGGCAGCCCCAGCATTTT.